The clone carrying this TCR beta chain was counted between two and nine times. Its antigen is currently unknown. The data derive from a study of T cells in Graves' hyperthyroidism and ophthalmopathy. Study overall: It was at initial diagnosis, before any treatment, that peripheral blood was collected.

V lost 6 bases and J 0 bases, leaving 14 bases between the germline ends. CDR1 and CDR2 from the germline V gene are SGHRS and YFSETQ. There are 15 residues in the CDR3. The source material, RNA transcripts, was used to amplify TCR beta CDR3 regions. An initial round of RT-PCR targeting the TCR CDR3 relied on the HTBI primer set. MiXCR was run by TCRdb on the multiplex PCR reads, yielding one entry per CDR3 protein. The profile covers some 340,000 distinct CDR3 sequences, with approximately 14% appearing a single time and almost 35% taken by the ten largest. Study results and limitations: The model made its ophthalmopathy prediction, and onset followed a median approximately 6 months later. Blood also carried most thyroid clonotypes expanded above 0.001.

The study left out patients who had uncontrolled infection, other autoimmune disease, pregnancy or lactation. The TCR comes from a woman in her forties with Graves' ophthalmopathy. The chain joins TRBV5-1 to TRBJ2-3; D is uncertain. Sequenced material: blood. CDR3 loop: CASTHTRTSTDTQYF. DNA for the CDR3: TGCGCCAGCACCCACACAAGGACCAGCACAGATACGCAGTATTTT.